The 14 T cell receptor beta chains below all came from one sample that was sequenced in a study of beta chain features in type 1 diabetes. The investigators reverse transcribed all of the isolated RNA, so they sequenced expressed TCRB transcripts. Assay used: immunoSEQ multiplex PCR; TCRdb lists only in-frame clones, some missing. The sample comprises about 620,000 clones, 15% to 19% of which are singletons, and 0.07% to 0.095% rests with the top ten. The material sequenced was naive CD4+ T cells from blood. These receptor sequences come from a man aged 18 to 35 in good health.

This clone was detected only a few times. The chain joins TRBV7-9 to TRBJ1-2; no definite D call. The germline V gene has CDR1 SEHNR and CDR2 FQNEAQ (reference sequence). Trimming stripped 5 bases from V and 9 bases from J, with 10 bases between. CDR3 length: 11 residues. The CDR3 DNA follows: TGTGCCAGCAGCCCGGGGTTTCGCTACACCTTC. Its protein is CASSPGFRYTF.

This clone was seen a handful of times. The rearrangement joins TRBV29-1 to TRBJ2-5, with no clear D. Trimming pared 8 bases from V and 5 bases from J, leaving 18 bases between. The CDR3 is made up of 13 amino acids. The V gene's germline CDR1 is SQVTM and CDR2 ANQGSEA. The CDR3 is CSPRTSVRETQYF. CDR3 in DNA: TGCAGCCCTAGAACTTCCGTCCGGGAGACCCAGTACTTC.

This clone has more than one count but fewer than ten. CDR3 sequence reads: CASSQTGLSIYGYTF. The CDR3 DNA reads TGTGCCAGCAGCCAAACAGGGCTTTCAATCTATGGCTACACCTTC. The chain employs TRBV4-2 and TRBJ1-2; D might be TRBD1 (6 bases). Germline CDR1 reads LGHNA; CDR2 reads YNFKEQ. The CDR3 is made up of 15 amino acids. V dropped 2 bases and J dropped 4 bases, with 14 bases sitting between them.

In its sample, this clone was seen a few times. The rearrangement joins TRBV4-3 to TRBJ2-2; 9 nucleotides agree with TRBD1. CDR3 length: 15 amino acids. Germline CDR1 and CDR2: LGHNA and YSLEER. J lost 6 bases, V lost 6 bases, and 8 bases had no gene match. The CDR3 spells CASSTGGQGAGELFF. The CDR3 nucleotides read TGCGCCAGCAGTACAGGGGGCCAGGGGGCCGGGGAGCTGTTTTTT.

The chain recombines TRBV4-1 with TRBJ1-6; TRBD1 matches 10 bases. Trimming took 4 bases from V and 1 from J; bases not matched to a gene: 7. CDR1 MGHRA and CDR2 YSYEKL come from the germline V gene. The CDR3 has 18 amino acids. DNA of the CDR3: TGCGCCAGCAGCCCGAGAGGACAGGGGGAGTCCTATAATTCACCCCTCCACTTT. This sequence encodes CASSPRGQGESYNSPLHF.

To note about this clone: An end of the junction does not agree with germline; a read error may underlie this. This chain links TRBV5-4 with TRBJ2-7, with D perhaps matching TRBD2 (6 bases). CDR3 length: 15 amino acids. The germline V gene has CDR1 SGHNT and CDR2 YYREEE (reference sequence). DNA for the CDR3: TGCGCCAGCAGCCAAGATAGCGGATTCGGGCGCGAGCAGTACTTC. It translates to CASSQDSGFGREQYF.

The J gene is TRBJ2-1, the V gene TRBV27, with TRBD2 as a possible D gene (5 bases). Germline loops: CDR1 MNHEY, CDR2 SMNVEV (reference sequence). The ends were cut back, 10 bases at V and 8 bases at J, with 15 bases in the middle. The CDR3 consists of 12 residues. The chain's CDR3 is CATADSRHEQFF. CDR3 in DNA: TGTGCCACGGCGGACTCTCGTCATGAGCAGTTCTTC.

This clone was seen a few times. The rearrangement joins TRBV7-3 to TRBJ2-3; D tentatively reads TRBD1 or TRBD2 (5 bases each). Germline CDR1 is SGHTA and CDR2 is FQGTGA. This CDR3 is built from 13 residues. V was cut by 11 bases and J by 0 bases, with 12 bases left in between. CDR3 loop: CASGTGSTDTQYF. The CDR3 bases are TGTGCCTCAGGGACGGGTAGCACAGATACGCAGTATTTT.

The chain combines TRBV7-9 with TRBJ1-1; D uncertain. The CDR3 is made up of 15 amino acids. CDR1 is SEHNR, CDR2 FQNEAQ, per germline (reference sequence). The ends were cut back, 2 bases at V and 1 base at J, with 11 bases in the middle. CDR3 nucleotides: TGTGCCAGCAGCTTATTCCGGGATCGGAACACTGAAGCTTTCTTT. It translates to CASSLFRDRNTEAFF.

The chain employs TRBV7-9 and TRBJ2-3; either TRBD1 or TRBD2 may fit D (6 bases each). CDR3 length equals 15 residues. From germline, CDR1 is SEHNR and CDR2 FQNEAQ (reference sequence). With 3 bases removed from V and 4 bases from J, the gap between germline ends came to 14 bases. CDR3 loop: CASSFRRGASDTQYF. CDR3 in DNA: TGTGCCAGCAGCTTCCGGAGGGGGGCTTCAGATACGCAGTATTTT.

This clone was found a few times. This chain joins TRBV21-1 and TRBJ2-7. TRBV21-1 is a documented pseudogene. This CDR3 spans 17 amino acids. The CDR3 region is CASSKDKRFPRSYEQYF. DNA for the CDR3: TGTGCCAGCAGCAAAGATAAACGTTTCCCCCGCTCCTACGAGCAGTACTTC.

As for this clone: At one of its ends the junction is not consistent with the germline gene, which may arise from a read error. At the DNA level, this CDR3 is encoded by other sequences in the same sample as well. V usage is TRBV6-5 and J usage is TRBJ1-2; perhaps TRBD1 as D (6 bases). Germline V gives CDR1 MNHEY, CDR2 SVGAGI. The CDR3 runs to 14 residues. The CDR3 bases are TGTGCTAGCAGAGGTCAGGGGAGGGACTATGGCTACACCTTC. This gives the protein CASRGQGRDYGYTF.

The sample holds a few counts of this clone. The chain recombines TRBV2 with TRBJ1-1; the D gene is possibly TRBD1 (6 bases). Germline CDR1 reads SNHLY; CDR2 reads FYNNEI. With 9 bases removed from V and 1 base from J, the gap between germline ends came to 12 bases. This CDR3 has 13 amino acids. CDR3 coding DNA: TGTGCCAGTCACAGGGAGCAGAACACTGAAGCTTTCTTT. It translates to CASHREQNTEAFF.

The table lists this clone with a few counts. V is TRBV19 and J is TRBJ1-4; D perhaps matches TRBD1 (6 bases). V shed 7 bases and J shed 11 bases, with 20 bases lying between them. From germline, CDR1 is LNHDA and CDR2 SQIVND (reference sequence). CDR3 length: 14 amino acids. CDR3 bases: TGTGCCAGTACCTTACTACAGGGATCGAAGAAACTGTTTTTT. Its translation: CASTLLQGSKKLFF.